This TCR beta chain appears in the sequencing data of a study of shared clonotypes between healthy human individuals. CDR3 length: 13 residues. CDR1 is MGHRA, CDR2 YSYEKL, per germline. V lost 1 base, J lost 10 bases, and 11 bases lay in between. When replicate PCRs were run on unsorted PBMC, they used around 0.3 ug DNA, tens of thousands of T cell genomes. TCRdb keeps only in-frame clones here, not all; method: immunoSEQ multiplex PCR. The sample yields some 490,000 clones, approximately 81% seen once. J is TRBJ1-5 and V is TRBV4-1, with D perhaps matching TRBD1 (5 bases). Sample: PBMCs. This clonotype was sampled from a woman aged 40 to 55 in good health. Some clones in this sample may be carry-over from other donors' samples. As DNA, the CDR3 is TGCGCCAGCAGCCAAGGGGGGTTCGAACCCCAGCATTTT. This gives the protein CASSQGGFEPQHF.